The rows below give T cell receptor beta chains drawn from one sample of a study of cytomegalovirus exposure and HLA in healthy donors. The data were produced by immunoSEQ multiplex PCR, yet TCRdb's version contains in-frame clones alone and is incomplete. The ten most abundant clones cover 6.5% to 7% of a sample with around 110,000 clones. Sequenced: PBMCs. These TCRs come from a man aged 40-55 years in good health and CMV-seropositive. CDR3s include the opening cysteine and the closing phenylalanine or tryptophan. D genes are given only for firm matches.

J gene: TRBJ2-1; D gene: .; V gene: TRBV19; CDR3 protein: CASSGDRSSYNEQFF; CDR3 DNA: TGTGCCAGTAGCGGTGACAGGAGCTCCTACAATGAGCAGTTCTTC
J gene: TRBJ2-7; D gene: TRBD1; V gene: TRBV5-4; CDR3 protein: CASSLDRGYEQYF; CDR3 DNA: TGTGCCAGCAGCTTGGACAGGGGCTACGAGCAGTACTTC
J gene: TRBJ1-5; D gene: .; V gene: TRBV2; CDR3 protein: CASTRGRISGNQPQHF; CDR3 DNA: TGTGCCAGCACAAGGGGCAGGATTTCGGGCAATCAGCCCCAGCATTTT
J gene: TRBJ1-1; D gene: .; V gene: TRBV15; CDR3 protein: CATSTDIDTEAFF; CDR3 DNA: TGTGCCACCAGCACAGACATTGACACTGAAGCTTTCTTT
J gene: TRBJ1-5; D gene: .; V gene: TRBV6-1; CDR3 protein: CASSASTRDSNQPQHF; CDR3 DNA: TGTGCCAGCAGTGCTAGTACAAGAGATAGCAATCAGCCCCAGCATTTT
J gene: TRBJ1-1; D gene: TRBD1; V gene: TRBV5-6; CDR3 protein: CASSWDRGRSTEAFF; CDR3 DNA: TGTGCCAGCAGCTGGGACAGGGGGCGAAGCACTGAAGCTTTCTTT
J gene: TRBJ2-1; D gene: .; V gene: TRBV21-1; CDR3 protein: CASRVSRGRDNEQFF; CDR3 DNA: TGTGCCAGCCGGGTGTCCAGGGGACGGGACAATGAGCAGTTCTTC
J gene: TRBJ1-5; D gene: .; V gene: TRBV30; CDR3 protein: CAWSVLAGGRAQHF; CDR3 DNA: TGTGCCTGGAGTGTACTGGCCGGGGGTAGGGCCCAGCATTTT
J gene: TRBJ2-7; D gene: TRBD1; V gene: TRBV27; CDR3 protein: CASGGQGNPYEQYF; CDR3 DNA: TGTGCCAGCGGGGGACAGGGAAATCCCTACGAGCAGTACTTC
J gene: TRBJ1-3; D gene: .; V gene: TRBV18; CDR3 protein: CASSPPRNLVGTIYF; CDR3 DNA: TGTGCCAGCTCACCACCGAGGAATCTCGTAGGCACCATATATTTT
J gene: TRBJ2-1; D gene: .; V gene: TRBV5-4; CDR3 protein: CASSRGLIASYNEQFF; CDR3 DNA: TGTGCCAGCAGCCGTGGACTGATCGCCTCCTACAATGAGCAGTTCTTC
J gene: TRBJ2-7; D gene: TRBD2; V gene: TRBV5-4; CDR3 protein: CASSMGLVDEQYF; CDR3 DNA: TGTGCCAGCAGCATGGGACTAGTTGACGAGCAGTACTTC
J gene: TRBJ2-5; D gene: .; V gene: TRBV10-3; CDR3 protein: CAISELREQYF; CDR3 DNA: TGTGCCATCAGTGAGTTGAGGGAGCAGTACTTC
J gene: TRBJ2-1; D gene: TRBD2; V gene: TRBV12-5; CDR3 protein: CASGFPQGLAGGQVNEQFF; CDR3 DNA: TGTGCTAGTGGTTTCCCTCAGGGACTAGCGGGAGGGCAAGTAAATGAGCAGTTCTTC
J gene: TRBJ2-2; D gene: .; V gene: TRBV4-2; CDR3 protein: CASSQEPGLNTGELFF; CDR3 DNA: TGTGCCAGCAGCCAAGAACCGGGACTGAACACCGGGGAGCTGTTTTTT
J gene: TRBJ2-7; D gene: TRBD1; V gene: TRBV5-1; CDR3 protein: CASSLPGTDYEQYF; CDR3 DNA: TGCGCCAGCAGCCTCCCCGGGACAGACTACGAGCAGTACTTC
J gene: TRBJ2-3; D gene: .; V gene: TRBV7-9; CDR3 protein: CASTPGVSLFHTDTQYF; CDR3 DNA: TGTGCCAGCACCCCCGGGGTTTCCTTATTCCACACAGATACGCAGTATTTT
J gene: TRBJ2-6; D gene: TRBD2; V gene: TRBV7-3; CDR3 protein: CASSLAGGSGANVLTF; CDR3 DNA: TGTGCCAGCAGCCTAGCGGGAGGGTCTGGGGCCAACGTCCTGACTTTC
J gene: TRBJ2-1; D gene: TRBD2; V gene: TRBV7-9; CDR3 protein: CASSMGLAGEQFF; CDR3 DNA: TGTGCCAGCAGCATGGGACTAGCGGGTGAGCAGTTCTTC
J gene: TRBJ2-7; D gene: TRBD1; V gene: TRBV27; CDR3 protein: CASSGWDSPYEQYF; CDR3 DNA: TGTGCCAGCAGTGGATGGGACAGCCCTTACGAGCAGTACTTC
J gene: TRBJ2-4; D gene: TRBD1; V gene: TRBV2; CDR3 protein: CASSGPGQVAKNIQYF; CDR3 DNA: TGTGCCAGCTCCGGTCCGGGACAGGTAGCCAAAAACATTCAGTACTTC
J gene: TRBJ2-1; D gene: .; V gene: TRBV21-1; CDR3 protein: CASSKTSGRKGNEQFF; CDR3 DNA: TGTGCCAGCAGCAAGACTAGCGGGAGGAAAGGCAATGAGCAGTTCTTC
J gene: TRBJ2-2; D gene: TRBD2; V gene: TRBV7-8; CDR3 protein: CASSSIAGRVDTGELFF; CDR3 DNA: TGTGCCAGCAGTTCTATAGCGGGAAGGGTTGACACCGGGGAGCTGTTTTTT
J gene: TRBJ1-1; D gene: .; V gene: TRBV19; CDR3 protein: CASSTPQAGGAFF; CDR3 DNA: TGTGCCAGTAGTACCCCCCAAGCGGGAGGGGCTTTCTTT
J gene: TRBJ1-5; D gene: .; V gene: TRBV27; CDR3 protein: CASSLWGRRGGNRPQHF; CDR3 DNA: TGTGCCAGCAGTTTATGGGGGCGCAGGGGCGGCAATCGGCCCCAGCATTTT
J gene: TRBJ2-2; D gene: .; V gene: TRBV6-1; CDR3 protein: CASSEGSPGELFF; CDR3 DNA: TGTGCCAGCAGTGAGGGTAGCCCCGGGGAGCTGTTTTTT
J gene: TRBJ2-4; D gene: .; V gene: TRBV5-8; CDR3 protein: CASSGGPLGAIQYF; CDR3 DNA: TGTGCCAGCAGCGGTGGGCCGTTGGGTGCCATTCAGTACTTC
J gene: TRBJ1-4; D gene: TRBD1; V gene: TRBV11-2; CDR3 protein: CASSLWTGVPNEKLFF; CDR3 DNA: TGTGCCAGCAGCCTTTGGACAGGGGTACCTAATGAAAAACTGTTTTTT
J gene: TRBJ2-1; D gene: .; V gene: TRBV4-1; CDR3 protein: CASSQAPGHGYNEQFF; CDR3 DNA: TGCGCCAGCAGCCAGGCTCCGGGACATGGGTACAATGAGCAGTTCTTC
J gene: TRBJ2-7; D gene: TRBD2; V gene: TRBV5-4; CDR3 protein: CASSLGTSGYEQYF; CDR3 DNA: TGTGCCAGCAGCTTAGGGACTAGCGGGTACGAGCAGTACTTC
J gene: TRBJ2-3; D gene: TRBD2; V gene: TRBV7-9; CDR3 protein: CASRLTRYSGRAVTDTQYF; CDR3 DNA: TGTGCCAGCAGGCTAACCCGTTATAGCGGGAGGGCCGTTACAGATACGCAGTATTTT
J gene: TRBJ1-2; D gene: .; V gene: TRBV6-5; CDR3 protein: CASSLTPTDRHGYTF; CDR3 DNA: TGTGCCAGCAGTTTGACCCCGACTGACCGTCATGGCTACACCTTC
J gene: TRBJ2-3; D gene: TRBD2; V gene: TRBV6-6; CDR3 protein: CASSGTSGRGADTQYF; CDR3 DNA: TGTGCCAGCAGCGGGACTAGCGGGAGGGGGGCAGATACGCAGTATTTT
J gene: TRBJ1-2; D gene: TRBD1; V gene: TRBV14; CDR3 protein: CASSQRPGQGYYGYTF; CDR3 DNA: TGTGCCAGCAGCCAACGACCGGGACAGGGGTACTATGGCTACACCTTC
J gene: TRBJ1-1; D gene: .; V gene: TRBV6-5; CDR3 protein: CASTPPQGSEAFF; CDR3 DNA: TGTGCCAGCACCCCTCCACAGGGATCTGAAGCTTTCTTT
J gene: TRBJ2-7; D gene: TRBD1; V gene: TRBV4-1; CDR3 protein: CASSQGTDRVRYEQYF; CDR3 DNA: TGCGCCAGCAGCCAAGGGACCGACAGGGTCCGGTACGAGCAGTACTTC
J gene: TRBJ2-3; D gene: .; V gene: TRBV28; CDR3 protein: CASSSAPLARKGTQYF; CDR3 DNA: TGTGCCAGCAGTTCCGCCCCCCTAGCCCGCAAAGGTACGCAGTATTTT
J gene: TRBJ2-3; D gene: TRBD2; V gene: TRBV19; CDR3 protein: CASTAGGNPTDTQYF; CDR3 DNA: TGTGCCAGTACGGCGGGAGGTAATCCTACAGATACGCAGTATTTT
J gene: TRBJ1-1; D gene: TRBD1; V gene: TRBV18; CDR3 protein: CASSKNQGQGNTEAFF; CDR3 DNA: TGTGCCAGCTCTAAAAATCAGGGACAGGGGAACACTGAAGCTTTCTTT
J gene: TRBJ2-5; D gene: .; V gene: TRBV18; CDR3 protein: CASSALGETQYF; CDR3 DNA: TGTGCCAGCTCAGCCCTCGGGGAGACCCAGTACTTC
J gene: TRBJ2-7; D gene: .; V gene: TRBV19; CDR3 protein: CASSPATYEQYF; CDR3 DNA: TGTGCCAGTAGTCCCGCGACCTACGAGCAGTACTTC
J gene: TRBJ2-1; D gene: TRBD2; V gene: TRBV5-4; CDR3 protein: CASSPRTSSGKNEQFF; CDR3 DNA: TGTGCCAGCAGCCCGAGGACGTCTAGCGGGAAGAATGAGCAGTTCTTC
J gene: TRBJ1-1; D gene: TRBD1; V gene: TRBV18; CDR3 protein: CASSRNRGLGDDTEAFF; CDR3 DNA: TGTGCCAGCTCACGCAACAGGGGGCTAGGGGATGATACTGAAGCTTTCTTT
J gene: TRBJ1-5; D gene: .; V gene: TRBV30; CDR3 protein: CAWSVRGSGQPQHF; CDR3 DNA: TGTGCCTGGAGTGTAAGGGGTTCCGGTCAGCCCCAGCATTTT
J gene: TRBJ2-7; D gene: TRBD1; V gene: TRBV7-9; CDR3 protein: CASSSRGIGYEQYF; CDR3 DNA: TGTGCCAGCAGCTCCAGGGGGATCGGCTACGAGCAGTACTTC
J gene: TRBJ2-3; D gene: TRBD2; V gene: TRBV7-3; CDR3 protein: CASSLRPAGGSTDTQYF; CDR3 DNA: TGTGCCAGCAGCTTAAGGCCAGCGGGAGGGAGCACAGATACGCAGTATTTT